This T cell receptor beta chain was sequenced during a study of cytomegalovirus exposure and HLA in healthy donors. This CDR3 region has 16 residues. The germline gives CDR1 MGHRA, CDR2 YSYEKL. The ends lost 4 bases at V and 6 bases at J; junction bases unmatched: 7. The PCR ran on 60 Vbeta and 13 Jbeta primers. The table came from immunoSEQ multiplex PCR; TCRdb's copy has only in-frame clones and leaves some out. The sample holds fewer than 150,000 clones; around 77% are singletons and the top ten take roughly 4.6%. This chain joins TRBV4-1 and TRBJ2-2, with 11 nucleotides matching TRBD1. The clonotype comes from a woman aged 45-65 years in good health and CMV-seronegative. Source material: PBMCs. DNA of the CDR3: TGCGCCAGCAGCCGACCGGGACAGGGGGTAGCCGGGGAGCTGTTTTTT. Translation gives CASSRPGQGVAGELFF.